The sequence of this T cell receptor beta chain was determined in a study of PD-L1 blockade in urothelial cancer (dated 2017 in TCRdb). A note on the overall study: Every patient began therapy around 2014 and was given atezolizumab 1,200 mg intravenously every 3 weeks. An ECOG performance status of 0 or 1 was recorded for the patients, and 0 to 3 prior chemotherapy regimens had been received by the patients. Blood samples were analyzed 3 weeks after the start of treatment (second dose) and 6 weeks after the start of treatment. Some ten patients reached durable clinical benefit, while 20 to 25 patients did not. Blood samples gave a median of 141,255 T cells and approximately 85,000 unique TCRs, with a median clonality of approximately 0.08. Durable clinical benefit was defined as a progression-free survival longer than 6 months, and TCR features were additionally tested against progression-free survival and overall survival. About 85% of the roughly 30 patients were males with bladder-origin urothelial cancer, and about 60% of the 29 reported a prior smoking history. TCR sequencing covered pretreatment tumor samples and matched, serially collected peripheral blood taken before and after atezolizumab treatment. Pretreatment blood TCR-seq was available for 30 or so patients, at least one posttreatment blood collection was obtained for approximately 25 patients, and tumor TCR-seq was available for approximately 25 patients. An exploratory multi-omic analysis was conducted of the somatic, immune and clinical correlates of response to PD-L1 blockade with atezolizumab in urothelial cancer. In the same patients who had TCR sequencing, pretreatment tumors also underwent whole exome sequencing and RNA sequencing. Study-wide conclusions, independent of this receptor: A pretreatment peripheral blood TCR clonality below the median was linked to improved progression-free and overall survival. Small sample size (n of about 29) and many exploratory analyses mean the results are intended to be hypothesis-generating. At 3 weeks after the start of treatment, tumor-associated TCR clones in peripheral blood had expanded more in patients with durable benefit (n ≈ 24, p = 0.022).

The sample's time point label, in plain terms: pretreatment peripheral blood. The cohort included 25 to 35 patients with locally advanced or metastatic urothelial carcinoma who were treated at Memorial Sloan Kettering on a trial protocol. Peripheral blood mononuclear cells were collected pretreatment and during treatment, with between 1 and 8 total time points obtained per patient. The Qiagen DNeasy Blood extraction kit was used to purify genomic DNA from total PBMCs and tumor samples. PBMCs were collected pretreatment and during treatment, and were isolated and stored as previously described. Synthetic TCR analog templates were spiked into each PCR so that absolute template abundance could be estimated from read counts. The immunoSEQ assay was used to amplify TCRbeta CDR3 regions from genomic DNA with bias-controlled V and J gene primers. Sequencing of rearranged TCRbeta segments was done at approximately 20X coverage. In the authors' own workflow: Sequencing errors were corrected by clustering and CDR3s were annotated against IMGT to assign V, D and J genes. Downstream analyses used only productive TCRbeta rearrangements and left out out-of-frame or stop-codon sequences. Clonality was computed as one minus Shannon entropy normalized by the log of the number of unique productive sequences. Clones differing between time points or between blood and tumor were identified by Fisher's exact test with Benjamini-Hochberg correction at adjusted p below 0.01. TCRdb took over this immuneACCESS table, retaining in-frame rearrangements with V and J assigned. Such tables are incomplete; in checked studies, under half of the missing clones stem from an unresolved V gene, and the remainder is unexplained. That table supplies the V and J calls and clone size; D and trimming were determined from the DNA. This sample has around 35,000 clones in its table, and approximately 84% of those were observed once. Clones ranked in the top ten supply 15% to 18% of the sample.

About this clone itself: Its target antigen remains unknown. The input lacks base qualities; no much larger clone sits a single base away.

Taken from cysteine to phenylalanine, the CDR3 has 16 residues. The sequence is cut down to CDR3 DNA, 48 bases in frame from base 1. The germline V gene sets CDR1 to SGDLS and CDR2 to YYNGEE. Cut back by 0 bases and 2 bases, the V and J ends lie 12 bases apart. Specimen: PBMCs, collected around atezolizumab (anti-PD-L1) treatment. The rearranged chain carries TRBV9 and TRBJ1-3; matching of 5 bases hints at TRBD1 as the D gene. The receptor was derived from a man in his sixties with urothelial cancer. The CDR3 protein sequence reads: CASSVVGGETGNTIYF. DNA sequence: TGTGCCAGCAGCGTAGTTGGGGGGGAAACTGGAAACACCATATATTTT.